One sample yielded the 11 T cell receptor beta chains listed below, sequenced in a study of T cells after yellow fever vaccination. TCRdb analysed the 5' RACE reads with MiXCR anew, one entry per CDR3 protein. The sample yields 150,000 to 200,000 distinct CDR3 sequences, approximately 9.9% seen once. Sequences were derived from CD8+ T cells sorted from PBMCs, sampled 15 days after the yellow fever booster vaccination. These receptors were obtained from a young man who received the YFV17D yellow fever vaccine.

This clonotype was counted a few times. J is TRBJ2-1 and V is TRBV5-6, with D perhaps TRBD1 (7 bases). Germline lookup yields CDR1 SGHDT and CDR2 YYEEEE. The length of the CDR3 is 15 residues. Trimming pared 1 base from V and 7 bases from J, leaving 15 bases between. Here the CDR3 DNA reads TGTGCCAGCAGCTTGCCAGGGGCGGGACAGAATGAGCAGTTCTTC. Translating gives CASSLPGAGQNEQFF.

Only a few counts were recorded for this clonotype. The J gene is TRBJ1-1, the V gene TRBV5-8; no reliable D call. Germline V gene sequence: CDR1 SGHTS, CDR2 YDEGEE. V lost 7 bases, J lost 10 bases, and 5 bases lay in between. The CDR3 totals 8 residues. This chain's CDR3 is CASQRAFF. The CDR3 region has the DNA TGTGCCAGCCAGAGAGCTTTCTTT.

The chain couples TRBV29-1 to TRBJ2-1, with TRBD2 matching 11 bases. Germline trimming cut 5 bases from V and 0 bases from J; bases unmatched to any gene: 3. The length of the CDR3 is 15 residues. The germline gives CDR1 SQVTM, CDR2 ANQGSEA. CDR3 coding DNA: TGCAGCGTTTTTAGCGGGGGGGCCTCCTACAATGAGCAGTTCTTC. This codes for CSVFSGGASYNEQFF.

The table lists this clonotype with many counts. J is TRBJ1-6 and V is TRBV3-1; D gene unclear. CDR3 length: 12 residues. Germline CDR1 is LGHDT and CDR2 is YNNKEL (reference sequence). V was pared by 3 bases and J by 14 bases, with 11 bases between. This CDR3 reads CASSHTLSALHF. The CDR3, as DNA: TGTGCCAGCAGCCACACCCTCTCGGCCCTCCACTTT.

The chain combines TRBV6-5 with TRBJ1-2; the D gene is possibly TRBD1 (5 bases). Germline loops: CDR1 MNHEY, CDR2 SVGAGI. The CDR3 runs to 14 residues. Between the trimmed V and J ends, which lost 4 bases and 5 bases, there was a span of 14 bases. The CDR3 spells CASSSTGRGYGYTF. The CDR3 region has the DNA TGTGCCAGCAGTTCCACGGGACGCGGGTATGGCTACACCTTC.

This clonotype has a handful of counts. The rearrangement joins TRBV6-5 to TRBJ2-1; D is possibly TRBD1 (6 bases). Trimming took 5 bases from V and 0 from J, leaving 11 bases between them. Germline CDR1 reads MNHEY; CDR2 reads SVGAGI. The CDR3 totals 15 residues. CDR3 bases: TGTGCCAGCAGTCAGGACAGACCCTCCTACAATGAGCAGTTCTTC. This translates into CASSQDRPSYNEQFF.

This clonotype has ten or more counts. V usage is TRBV4-2 and J usage is TRBJ2-7; TRBD2 aligns across 10 bases. With V trimmed by 2 bases and J by 2 bases, 3 bases remained unmatched. CDR3 length: 15 residues. The germline V gene encodes CDR1 LGHNA and CDR2 YNFKEQ. CDR3 region: CASSQFSGGTYEQYF. CDR3 nucleotides: TGTGCCAGCAGCCAATTTAGCGGGGGGACCTACGAGCAGTACTTC.

This clonotype was observed at least ten times. This chain links TRBV5-1 with TRBJ2-3, with a weak D call TRBD2 (6 bases). This CDR3 contains 18 residues. V was clipped by 0 bases and J by 1 base, with 18 bases between them. Germline-derived CDR1 and CDR2 are SGHRS and YFSETQ. The DNA of the CDR3 is TGCGCCAGCAGCTTGGCGCGGGACTCCCGCCCAGGCACAGATACGCAGTATTTT. Translating gives CASSLARDSRPGTDTQYF.

In this sample, this clonotype turned up a few times. The J gene is TRBJ1-5, the V gene TRBV18, with D unclear. Germline V gives CDR1 KGHSH, CDR2 LQKENI. This CDR3 comprises 16 residues. V was trimmed by 1 base and J by 3 bases, leaving 13 bases between them. DNA of the CDR3: TGTGCCAGCTCACCACACGGTTTGAAGGTCAATCAGCCCCAGCATTTT. The encoded protein is CASSPHGLKVNQPQHF.

Only a few counts were recorded for this clonotype. The rearrangement joins TRBV7-2 to TRBJ2-7; TRBD2 agrees at 7 bases. V dropped 1 base and J dropped 3; count of bases not matched to a gene: 6. The CDR3 sequence is 15 residues long. Germline V gene lookup returns CDR1 SGHTA and CDR2 FQGNSA. This CDR3 is CASSLVDERGYEQYF. The CDR3 nucleotides read TGTGCCAGCAGCTTAGTAGATGAGCGGGGCTACGAGCAGTACTTC.

This rearrangement joins TRBV4-1 to TRBJ2-1; 9 bases line up with TRBD1. The CDR3 has 17 residues. The V gene end was trimmed by 2 bases and the J gene end by 5 bases; junction bases not matched to a gene: 10. Germline CDR1 is MGHRA and CDR2 is YSYEKL. CDR3 coding DNA: TGCGCCAGCAGCCAATCGTTCCGGGACAGGGTAAACAATGAGCAGTTCTTC. Residues: CASSQSFRDRVNNEQFF.